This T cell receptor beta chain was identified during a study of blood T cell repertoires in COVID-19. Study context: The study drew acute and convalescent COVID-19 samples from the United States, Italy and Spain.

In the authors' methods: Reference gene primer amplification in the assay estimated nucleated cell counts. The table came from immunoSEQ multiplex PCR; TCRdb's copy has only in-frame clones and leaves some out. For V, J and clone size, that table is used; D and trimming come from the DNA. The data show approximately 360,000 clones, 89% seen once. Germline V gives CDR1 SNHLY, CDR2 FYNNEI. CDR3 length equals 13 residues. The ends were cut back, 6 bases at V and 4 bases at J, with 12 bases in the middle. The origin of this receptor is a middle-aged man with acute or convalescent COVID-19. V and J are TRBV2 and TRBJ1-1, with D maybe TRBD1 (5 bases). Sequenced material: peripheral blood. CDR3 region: CASRIGGSTEAFF. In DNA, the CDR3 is TGTGCCAGCAGGATTGGGGGGAGCACTGAAGCTTTCTTT.